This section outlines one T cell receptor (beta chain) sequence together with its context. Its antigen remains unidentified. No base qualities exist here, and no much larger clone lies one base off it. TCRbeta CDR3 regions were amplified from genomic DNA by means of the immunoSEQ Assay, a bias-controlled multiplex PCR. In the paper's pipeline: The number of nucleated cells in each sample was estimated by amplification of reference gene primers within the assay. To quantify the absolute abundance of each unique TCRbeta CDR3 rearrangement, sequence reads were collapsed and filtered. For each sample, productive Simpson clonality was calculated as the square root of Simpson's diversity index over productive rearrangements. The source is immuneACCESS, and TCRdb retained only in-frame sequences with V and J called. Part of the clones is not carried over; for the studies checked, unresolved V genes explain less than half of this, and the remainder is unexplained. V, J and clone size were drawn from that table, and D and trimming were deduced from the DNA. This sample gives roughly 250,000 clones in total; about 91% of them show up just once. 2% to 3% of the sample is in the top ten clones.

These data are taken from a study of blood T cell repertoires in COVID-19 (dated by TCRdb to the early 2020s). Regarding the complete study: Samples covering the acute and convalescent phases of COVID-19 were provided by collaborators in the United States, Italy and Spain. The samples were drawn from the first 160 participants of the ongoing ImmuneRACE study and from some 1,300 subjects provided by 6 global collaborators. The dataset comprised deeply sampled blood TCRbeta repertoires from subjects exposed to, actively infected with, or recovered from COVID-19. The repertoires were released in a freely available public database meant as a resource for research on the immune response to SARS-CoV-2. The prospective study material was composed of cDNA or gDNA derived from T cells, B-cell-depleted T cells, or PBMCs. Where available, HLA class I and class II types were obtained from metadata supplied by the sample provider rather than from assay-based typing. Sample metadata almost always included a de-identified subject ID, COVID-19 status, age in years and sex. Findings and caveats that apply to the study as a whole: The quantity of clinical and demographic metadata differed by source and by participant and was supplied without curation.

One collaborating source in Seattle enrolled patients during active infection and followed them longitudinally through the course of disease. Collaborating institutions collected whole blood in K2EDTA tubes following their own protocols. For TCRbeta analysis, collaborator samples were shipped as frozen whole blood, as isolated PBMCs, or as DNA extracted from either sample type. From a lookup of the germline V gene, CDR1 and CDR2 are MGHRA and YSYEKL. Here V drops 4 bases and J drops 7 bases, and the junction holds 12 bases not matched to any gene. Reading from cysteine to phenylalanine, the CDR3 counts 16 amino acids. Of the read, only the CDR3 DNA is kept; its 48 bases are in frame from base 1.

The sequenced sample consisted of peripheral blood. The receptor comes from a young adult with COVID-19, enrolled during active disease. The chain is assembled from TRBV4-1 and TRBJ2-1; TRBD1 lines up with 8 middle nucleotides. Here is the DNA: TGCGCCAGCAGCCTGACCGGGACAGGACCCCGAAATGAGCAGTTCTTC. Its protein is CASSLTGTGPRNEQFF.